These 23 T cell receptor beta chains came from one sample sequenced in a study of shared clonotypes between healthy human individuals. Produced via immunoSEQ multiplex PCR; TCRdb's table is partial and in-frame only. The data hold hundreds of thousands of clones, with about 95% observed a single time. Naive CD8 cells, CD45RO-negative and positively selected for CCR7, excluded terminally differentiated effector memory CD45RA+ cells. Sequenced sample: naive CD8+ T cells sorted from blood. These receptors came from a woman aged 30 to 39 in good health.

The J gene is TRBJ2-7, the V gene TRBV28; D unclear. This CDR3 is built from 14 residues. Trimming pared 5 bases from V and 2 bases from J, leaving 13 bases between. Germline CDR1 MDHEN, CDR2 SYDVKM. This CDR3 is CASSPPPSPYEQYF. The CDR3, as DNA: TGTGCCAGCAGTCCACCCCCGAGTCCCTACGAGCAGTACTTC.

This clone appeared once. CDR3 in amino acids: CASSPARETEAFF. The DNA of the CDR3 is TGTGCCAGCAGCCCAGCGAGGGAAACTGAAGCTTTCTTT. The chain joins TRBV27 to TRBJ1-1; D not resolved. Germline CDR1 reads MNHEY; CDR2 reads SMNVEV (reference sequence). Trimming took 6 bases from V and 5 from J, leaving 13 bases between them. There are 13 residues in the CDR3.

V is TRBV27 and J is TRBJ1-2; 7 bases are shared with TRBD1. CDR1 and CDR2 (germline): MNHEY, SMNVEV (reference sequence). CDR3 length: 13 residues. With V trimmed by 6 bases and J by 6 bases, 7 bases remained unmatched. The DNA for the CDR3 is TGTGCCAGCAGACCCGACAGGGTAGATGGCTACACCTTC. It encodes CASRPDRVDGYTF.

DNA of the CDR3: TGTGCCAGTAGTATAGGTGGGGATCGGAATCAGCCCCAGCATTTT. Translated: CASSIGGDRNQPQHF. This rearrangement joins TRBV19 to TRBJ1-5; D not resolved. V lost 1 base to trimming and J lost 4 bases, with 11 bases between them. Germline lookup yields CDR1 LNHDA and CDR2 SQIVND (reference sequence). The CDR3 has 15 residues.

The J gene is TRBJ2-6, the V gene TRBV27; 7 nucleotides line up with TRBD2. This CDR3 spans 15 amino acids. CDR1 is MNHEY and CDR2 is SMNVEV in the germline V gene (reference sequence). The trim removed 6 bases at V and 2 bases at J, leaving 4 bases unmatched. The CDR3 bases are TGTGCCAGCAGACTGAGCGGGACTGGGGCCAACGTCCTGACTTTC. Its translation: CASRLSGTGANVLTF.

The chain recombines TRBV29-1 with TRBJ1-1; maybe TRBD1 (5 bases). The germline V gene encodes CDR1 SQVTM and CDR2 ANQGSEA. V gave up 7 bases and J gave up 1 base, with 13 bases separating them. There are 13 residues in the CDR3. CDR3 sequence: CSGSDRGNTEAFF. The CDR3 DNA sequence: TGCAGCGGCTCCGACAGAGGGAACACTGAAGCTTTCTTT. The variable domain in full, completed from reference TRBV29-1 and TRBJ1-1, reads SAVISQKPSRDICQRGTSLTIQCQVDSQVTMMFWYRQQPGQSLTLIATANQGSEATYESGFVIDKFPISRPNLTFSTLTVSNMSPEDSSIYLCSGSDRGNTEAFFGQGTRLTVV.

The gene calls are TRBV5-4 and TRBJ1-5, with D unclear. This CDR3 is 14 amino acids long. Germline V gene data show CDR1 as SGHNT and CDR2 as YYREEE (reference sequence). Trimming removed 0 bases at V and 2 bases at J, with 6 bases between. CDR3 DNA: TGTGCCAGCAGCTTGGGGGCCGGCAATCAGCCCCAGCATTTT. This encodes CASSLGAGNQPQHF.

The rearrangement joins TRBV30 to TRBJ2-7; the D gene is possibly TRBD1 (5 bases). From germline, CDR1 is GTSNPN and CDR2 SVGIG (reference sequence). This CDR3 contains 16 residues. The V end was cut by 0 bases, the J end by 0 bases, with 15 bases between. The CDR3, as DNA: TGTGCCTGGAGTGTAGGAATCGGCAGGGACTCCTACGAGCAGTACTTC. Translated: CAWSVGIGRDSYEQYF.

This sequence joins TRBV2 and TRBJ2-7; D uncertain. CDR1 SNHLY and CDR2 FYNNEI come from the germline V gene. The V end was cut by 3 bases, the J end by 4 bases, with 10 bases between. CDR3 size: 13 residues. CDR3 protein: CASSERTEYEQYF. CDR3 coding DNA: TGTGCCAGCAGTGAGCGTACTGAATACGAGCAGTACTTC.

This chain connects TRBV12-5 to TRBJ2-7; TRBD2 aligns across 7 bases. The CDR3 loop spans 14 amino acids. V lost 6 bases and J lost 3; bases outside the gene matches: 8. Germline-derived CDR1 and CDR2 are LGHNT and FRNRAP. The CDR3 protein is CASGASGEFYEQYF. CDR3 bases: TGTGCTAGTGGGGCTAGCGGAGAGTTCTACGAGCAGTACTTC.

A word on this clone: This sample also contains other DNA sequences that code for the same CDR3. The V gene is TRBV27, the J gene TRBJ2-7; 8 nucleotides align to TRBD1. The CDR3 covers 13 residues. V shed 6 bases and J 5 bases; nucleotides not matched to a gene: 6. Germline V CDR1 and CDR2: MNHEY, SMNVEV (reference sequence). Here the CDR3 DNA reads TGTGCCAGCAGGGGCGGGACAGGTCACGAGCAGTACTTC. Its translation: CASRGGTGHEQYF.

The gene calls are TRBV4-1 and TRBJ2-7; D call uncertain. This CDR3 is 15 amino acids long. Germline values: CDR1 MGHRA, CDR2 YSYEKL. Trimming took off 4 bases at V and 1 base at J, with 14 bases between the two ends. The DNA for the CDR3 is TGCGCCAGCAGCCTCTCTTATTATTCTTCCTACGAGCAGTACTTC. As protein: CASSLSYYSSYEQYF.

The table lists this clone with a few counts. CDR3 loop: CASSHRGNYGYTF. CDR3 DNA sequence: TGCGCCAGCAGCCATCGGGGTAACTATGGCTACACCTTC. The chain couples TRBV4-1 to TRBJ1-2; no firm D call. V lost 3 bases and J lost 1, with 6 bases in between. This CDR3 has 13 amino acids. Germline CDR1 MGHRA, CDR2 YSYEKL.

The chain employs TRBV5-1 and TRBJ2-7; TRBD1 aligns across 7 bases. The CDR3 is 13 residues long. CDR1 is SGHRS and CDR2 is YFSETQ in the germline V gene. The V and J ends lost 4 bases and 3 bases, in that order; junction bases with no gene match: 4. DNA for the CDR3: TGCGCCAGCAGCACCGGACAGGTCTACGAGCAGTACTTC. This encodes CASSTGQVYEQYF.

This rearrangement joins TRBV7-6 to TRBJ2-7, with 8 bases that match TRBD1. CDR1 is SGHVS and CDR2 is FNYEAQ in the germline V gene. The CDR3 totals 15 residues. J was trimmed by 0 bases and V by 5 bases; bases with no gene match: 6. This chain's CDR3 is CASSVDRGRSYEQYF. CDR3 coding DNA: TGTGCCAGCAGCGTCGACAGGGGCCGCTCCTACGAGCAGTACTTC. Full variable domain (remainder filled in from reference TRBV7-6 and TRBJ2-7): GAGVSQSPRYKVTKRGQDVALRCDPISGHVSLYWYRQALGQGPEFLTYFNYEAQQDKSGLPNDRFSAERPEGSISTLTIQRTEQRDSAMYRCASSVDRGRSYEQYFGPGTRLTVT.

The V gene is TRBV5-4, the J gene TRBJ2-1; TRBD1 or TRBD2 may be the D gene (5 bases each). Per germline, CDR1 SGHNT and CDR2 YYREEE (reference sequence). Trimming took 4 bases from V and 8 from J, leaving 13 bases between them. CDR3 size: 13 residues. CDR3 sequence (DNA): TGTGCCAGCAGCCCGGGGCTCGCGGATGAGCAGTTCTTC. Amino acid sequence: CASSPGLADEQFF.

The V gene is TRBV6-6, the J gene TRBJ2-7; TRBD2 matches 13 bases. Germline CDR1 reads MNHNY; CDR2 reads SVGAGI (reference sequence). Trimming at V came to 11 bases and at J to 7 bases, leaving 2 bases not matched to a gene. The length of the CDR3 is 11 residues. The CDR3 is CAAGLAGEQYF. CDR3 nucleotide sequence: TGTGCCGCGGGACTAGCGGGAGAGCAGTACTTC.

The CDR3 here is CASSERTGIKYEQYF. The CDR3 region has the DNA TGTGCCAGCAGTGAAAGGACAGGGATTAAGTACGAGCAGTACTTC. The V gene is TRBV6-1, the J gene TRBJ2-7; TRBD1 aligns across 8 bases. In germline, CDR1 is MNHNS, CDR2 SASEGT. The CDR3 totals 15 residues. The ends lost 2 bases at V and 4 bases at J; junction bases unmatched: 7.

This CDR3 reads CASSLDANTEAFF. The CDR3 bases are TGTGCCAGCAGCTTAGATGCGAACACTGAAGCTTTCTTT. V and J are TRBV13 and TRBJ1-1; D call uncertain. Germline loops: CDR1 PRHDT, CDR2 FYEKMQ (reference sequence). This CDR3 is 13 amino acids long. The V gene lost 1 base and the J gene lost 1 base, with 4 bases spanning the gap. Complete variable domain (other parts from reference TRBV13 and TRBJ1-1): AAGVIQSPRHLIKEKRETATLKCYPIPRHDTVYWYQQGPGQDPQFLISFYEKMQSDKGSIPDRFSAQQFSDYHSELNMSSLELGDSALYFCASSLDANTEAFFGQGTRLTVV.

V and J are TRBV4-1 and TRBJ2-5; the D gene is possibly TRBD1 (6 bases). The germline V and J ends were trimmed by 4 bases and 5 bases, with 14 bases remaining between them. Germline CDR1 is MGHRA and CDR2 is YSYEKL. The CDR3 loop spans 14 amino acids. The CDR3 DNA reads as TGCGCCAGCAGCCTCAGACAGGTGGGGGAGACCCAGTACTTC. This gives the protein CASSLRQVGETQYF.

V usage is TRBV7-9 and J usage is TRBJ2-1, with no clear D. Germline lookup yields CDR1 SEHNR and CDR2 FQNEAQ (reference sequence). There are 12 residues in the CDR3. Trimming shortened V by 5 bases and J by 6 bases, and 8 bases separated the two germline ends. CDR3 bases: TGTGCCAGCAGCCCCGGATTCAATGAGCAGTTCTTC. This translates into CASSPGFNEQFF.

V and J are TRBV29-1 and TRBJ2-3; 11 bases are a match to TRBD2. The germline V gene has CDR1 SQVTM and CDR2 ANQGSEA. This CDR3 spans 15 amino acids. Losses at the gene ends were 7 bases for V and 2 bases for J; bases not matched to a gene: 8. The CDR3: CSGSGTSGYTDTQYF. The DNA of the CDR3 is TGCAGCGGCTCCGGGACTAGCGGTTACACAGATACGCAGTATTTT.

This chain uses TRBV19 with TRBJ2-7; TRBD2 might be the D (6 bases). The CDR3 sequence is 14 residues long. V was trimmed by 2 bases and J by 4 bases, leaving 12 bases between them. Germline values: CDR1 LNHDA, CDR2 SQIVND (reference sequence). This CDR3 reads CASSISAGWYEQYF. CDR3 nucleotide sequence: TGTGCCAGTAGTATATCGGCGGGGTGGTACGAGCAGTACTTC.